The 8 T cell receptor beta chains reported below all come from one sample, sequenced in a study of Graves' ophthalmopathy and Graves' hyperthyroidism. For repertoire sequencing, the TCR beta CDR3 regions were amplified from RNA transcripts. Following a first-round RT-PCR that used HTBI primers, a second-round multiplex PCR was carried out. TCRdb passed the multiplex PCR reads through MiXCR, listing each CDR3 protein once. The data contain roughly 500,000 distinct CDR3 sequences, roughly an eighth of them singletons. Sequencing was carried out using blood. These receptor sequences come from a woman in her 30s with Graves' ophthalmopathy.

This clonotype showed up many times. The CDR3 nucleotides read TGTGCCAGCAGCGTAGTTGGTAGCGGGAGAGGAGAGACCCAGTACTTC. Translating it yields CASSVVGSGRGETQYF. The chain uses TRBV9 and TRBJ2-5; 9 bases fit TRBD2. Looked up from germline, CDR1 is SGDLS and CDR2 is YYNGEE. This CDR3 region has 16 residues. V was clipped by 0 bases and J by 4 bases; unmatched bases: 7.

This clonotype was detected ten times or more. This chain connects TRBV11-2 to TRBJ1-3, with D hard to call. CDR1 and CDR2 from the germline V gene are SGHAT and FQNNGV. Trimming left V 1 base short and J 3 bases short, with 7 bases between. This CDR3 comprises 14 residues. The CDR3 here is CASSLAGGGNTIYF. Here the CDR3 DNA reads TGTGCCAGCAGCTTAGCTGGCGGTGGAAACACCATATATTTT.

This clonotype was detected ten times or more. V is TRBV27 and J is TRBJ1-3; unclear D gene. In germline, CDR1 is MNHEY, CDR2 SMNVEV (reference sequence). The CDR3 runs to 15 residues. The V end lost 0 bases, the J end lost 7 bases, and 13 bases lay between the germline ends. The chain's CDR3 is CASSLSWNLENTIYF. CDR3 coding DNA: TGTGCCAGCAGTTTATCGTGGAACCTGGAGAACACCATATATTTT.

To note about this clonotype: A much larger clone is a single base away; this may be a read error. This chain's CDR3 is CASRRGHGINEQYF. CDR3 bases: TGCGCCAGCAGAAGGGGACATGGGATAAACGAGCAGTACTTC. The gene calls are TRBV5-1 and TRBJ2-7, with a tentative D call TRBD1 (6 bases). V lost 5 bases to trimming and J lost 5 bases, with 17 bases between them. Germline CDR1 and CDR2: SGHRS and YFSETQ. The CDR3 is made up of 14 amino acids.

This clonotype was observed at least ten times. The rearrangement uses TRBV24-1 and TRBJ2-5, with 7 bases that match TRBD2. Germline V gene sequence: CDR1 KGHDR, CDR2 SFDVKD. This CDR3 contains 14 residues. The trim removed 1 base at V and 5 bases at J, leaving 3 bases unmatched. CDR3 sequence reads: CATSDFREVETQYF. CDR3 nucleotide sequence: TGTGCCACCAGTGATTTTCGGGAGGTGGAGACCCAGTACTTC.

This clonotype was observed a few times. This sequence joins TRBV5-1 and TRBJ2-5; 12 bases match TRBD2. In germline, CDR1 is SGHRS, CDR2 YFSETQ. The V segment lost 0 bases and the J segment 6 bases; nucleotides outside the gene matches: 6. The CDR3 contains 16 residues. The CDR3 is CASSLGLAGAEKTQYF. The DNA for the CDR3 is TGCGCCAGCAGCTTGGGACTAGCGGGAGCCGAGAAGACCCAGTACTTC.

This clonotype was seen a handful of times. Given a much more abundant clone one base away, this may be a read error. The gene calls are TRBV7-2 and TRBJ2-7; TRBD2 aligns across 11 bases. V was pared by 5 bases and J by 6 bases, with 9 bases of the junction left unmatched. The CDR3 sequence is 15 residues long. Germline V gives CDR1 SGHTA, CDR2 FQGNSA. The CDR3 DNA sequence: TGTGCCAGCAGCCAATCTGTAGCGGGGGGGACCGAGCAGTACGTC. This translates into CASSQSVAGGTEQYV.

This clonotype was detected many times. J is TRBJ1-2 and V is TRBV27; D remains ambiguous. CDR3 length: 14 residues. Germline CDR1 MNHEY, CDR2 SMNVEV (reference sequence). Trimming shortened V by 6 bases and J by 4 bases, and 15 bases separated the two germline ends. CDR3 coding DNA: TGTGCCAGCAGCAGGAACGCTGGAGGCTATGGCTACACCTTC. It yields the protein CASSRNAGGYGYTF.